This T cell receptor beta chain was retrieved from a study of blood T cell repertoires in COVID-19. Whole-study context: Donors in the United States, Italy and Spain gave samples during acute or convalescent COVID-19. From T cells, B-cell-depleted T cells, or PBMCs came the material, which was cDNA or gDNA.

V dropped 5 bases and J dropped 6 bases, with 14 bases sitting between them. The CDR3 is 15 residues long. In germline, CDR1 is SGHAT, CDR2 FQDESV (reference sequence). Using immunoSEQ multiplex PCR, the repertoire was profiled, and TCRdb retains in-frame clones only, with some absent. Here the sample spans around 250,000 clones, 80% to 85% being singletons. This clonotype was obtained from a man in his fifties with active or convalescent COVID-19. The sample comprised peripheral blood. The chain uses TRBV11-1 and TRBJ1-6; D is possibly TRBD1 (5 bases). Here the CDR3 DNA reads TGTGCCAGCAGCCAATCGGAGGGGCCTAATTCACCCCTCCACTTT. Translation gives CASSQSEGPNSPLHF.